The T cell receptor beta chain described here comes from a study of Ad26.COV2.S vaccination and SARS-CoV-2 variants. Trimming removed 9 bases from V and 4 bases from J, with 12 bases in between. The CDR3 extends over 13 amino acids. Germline CDR1 and CDR2: KGHDR and SFDVKD. The treatment here: roughly 19 received Ad26.COV2.S at low or high dose, single or two shots; 5 received placebo; per-sample allocation not given. Samples analyzed were those drawn on day 63 after the first vaccine or placebo injection. Produced via immunoSEQ multiplex PCR; TCRdb's table is partial and in-frame only. This sample carries about 680,000 clones, 89% of them seen once, and the ten largest clones take approximately 1.5%.

This clonotype originated in a person aged 18-60 years who received the Ad26.COV2.S COVID-19 vaccine or a placebo. The genes are TRBV24-1 and TRBJ2-1; TRBD2 is a possible D gene (6 bases). The sample was peripheral blood, taken in a trial of Ad26.COV2.S vaccine versus placebo. The CDR3 DNA reads TGTGCCACCTCCGCGGGATTGTACAATGAGCAGTTCTTC. Encoded protein: CATSAGLYNEQFF.